The clone carrying this T cell receptor beta chain was seen a handful of times. The CDR3 consists of 14 residues. Trimming took off 11 bases at V and 5 bases at J, with 18 bases between the two ends. Germline CDR1 and CDR2: SEHNR and FQNEAQ (reference sequence). The data were obtained in a study of blood T cell repertoires in COVID-19. The repertoire was sequenced with immunoSEQ multiplex PCR; TCRdb's copy has only in-frame clones and lacks some. The table records 61,000 or so clones, around 88% of them present only once. This rearrangement joins TRBV7-9 to TRBJ2-2; D is perhaps TRBD2 (5 bases). Sequencing used peripheral blood. This clonotype was sampled from a woman at least 80 years old with active COVID-19. The DNA for the CDR3 is TGTGCCGTTAAGGGAGAGGCGAGGACCGGGGAGCTGTTTTTT. It specifies CAVKGEARTGELFF.